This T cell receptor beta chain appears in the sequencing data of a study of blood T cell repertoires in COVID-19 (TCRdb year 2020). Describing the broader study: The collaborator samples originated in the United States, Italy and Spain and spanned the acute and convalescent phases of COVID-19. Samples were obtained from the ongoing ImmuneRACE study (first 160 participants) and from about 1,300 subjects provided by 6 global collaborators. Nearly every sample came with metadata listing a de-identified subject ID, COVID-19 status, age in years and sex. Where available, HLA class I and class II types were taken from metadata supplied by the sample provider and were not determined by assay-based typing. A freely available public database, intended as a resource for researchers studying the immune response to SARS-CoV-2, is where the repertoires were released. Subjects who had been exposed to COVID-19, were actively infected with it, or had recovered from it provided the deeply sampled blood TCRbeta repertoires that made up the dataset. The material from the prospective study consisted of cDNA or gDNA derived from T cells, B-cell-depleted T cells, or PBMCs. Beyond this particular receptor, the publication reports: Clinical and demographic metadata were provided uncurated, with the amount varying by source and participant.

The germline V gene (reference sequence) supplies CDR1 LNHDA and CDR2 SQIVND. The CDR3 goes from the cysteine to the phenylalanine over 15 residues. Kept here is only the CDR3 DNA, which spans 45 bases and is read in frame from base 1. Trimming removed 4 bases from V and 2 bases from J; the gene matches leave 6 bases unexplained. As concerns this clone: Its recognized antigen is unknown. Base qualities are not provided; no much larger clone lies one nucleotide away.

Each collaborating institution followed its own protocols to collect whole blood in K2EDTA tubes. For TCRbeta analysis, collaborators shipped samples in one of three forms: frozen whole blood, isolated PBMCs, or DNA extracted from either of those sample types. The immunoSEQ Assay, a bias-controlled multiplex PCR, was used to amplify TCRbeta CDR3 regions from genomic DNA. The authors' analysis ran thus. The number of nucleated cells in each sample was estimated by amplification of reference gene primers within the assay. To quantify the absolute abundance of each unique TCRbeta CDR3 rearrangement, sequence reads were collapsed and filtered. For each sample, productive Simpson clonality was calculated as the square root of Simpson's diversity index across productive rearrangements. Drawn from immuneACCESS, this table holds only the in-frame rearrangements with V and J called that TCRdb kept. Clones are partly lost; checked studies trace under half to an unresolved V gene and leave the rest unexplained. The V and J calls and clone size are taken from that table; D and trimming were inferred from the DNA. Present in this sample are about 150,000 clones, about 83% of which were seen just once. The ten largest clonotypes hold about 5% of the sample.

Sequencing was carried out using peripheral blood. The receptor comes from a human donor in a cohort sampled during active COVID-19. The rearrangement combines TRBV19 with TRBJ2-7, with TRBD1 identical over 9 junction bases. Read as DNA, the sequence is TGTGCCAGTAGTACCACGGGACAGGGCCCCTACGAGCAGTACTTC. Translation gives CASSTTGQGPYEQYF.